This T cell receptor beta chain was found in a study of CD8+CD57+ T cells in acquired aplastic anemia. V was cut by 4 bases and J by 13 bases, with 19 bases left in between. The germline V gene encodes CDR1 LNHDA and CDR2 SQIVND (reference sequence). The CDR3 runs 13 residues. Broader study findings: The study found no significant CD8+ Simpson's diversity difference between patients and controls. Patients and controls shared fewer than 30 CD8+ CDR3 sequences.

An expansion of CD8+CD57+ cells by flow cytometry had been shown in patients chosen for sequencing. Genomic DNA provided the template from which TCR beta VDJ and CDR3 profiles were obtained. TCRdb recomputed calls from the reads with MiXCR, one row per CDR3 protein. The sample includes under 150,000 distinct CDR3 sequences, about 43% seen only once; the top ten take about 2.7%. In its sample, this clonotype was seen many times. Its antigen is unidentified. V usage is TRBV19 and J usage is TRBJ1-1; D is unresolved. The sequenced material came from sorted CD4+, CD8+, or CD8+CD57+ T cells (not recorded which) from PBMCs. The TCR comes from a human donor with aplastic anemia. The CDR3 DNA reads as TGTGCCAGTAGTACTCTCGGGCCTACCCTGATTTTCTTT. Translated: CASSTLGPTLIFF.